These 18 T cell receptor beta chains share one sample of origin, sequenced in a study of early T cells in non-severe SARS-CoV-2 infection. Via MiXCR, TCRdb re-called the 5' RACE reads, giving one row per CDR3 protein. The table records tens of thousands of distinct CDR3 sequences, around 5.2% of them present only once. Sample: whole blood. These receptors came from an adult who was a healthcare worker with PCR-confirmed SARS-CoV-2 infection or an uninfected control (not recorded which).

V gene TRBV6-2 or TRBV6-3 combines with J gene TRBJ1-2; no firm D call. The CDR3 has 15 amino acids. CDR1 is MNHEY and CDR2 is SVGEGT in the germline V gene. V was shortened by 2 bases and J by 0 bases, with 10 bases between the two germline ends. The CDR3 DNA is TGTGCCAGCAGTTACGGGCAGCCCTCTAACTATGGCTACACCTTC. Amino acid sequence: CASSYGQPSNYGYTF.

This clonotype was recorded a few times. The CDR3 spells CARTPASYEQYF. DNA for the CDR3: TGTGCGAGGACTCCGGCCTCCTACGAGCAGTACTTC. This chain uses TRBV21-1 with TRBJ2-7; the table assigns TRBD2, which was not confirmed against the DNA. TRBV21-1 is labeled a pseudogene. There are 12 residues in the CDR3.

The gene calls are TRBV29-1 and TRBJ1-4, with D tentatively TRBD1 (5 bases). Germline CDR1 reads SQVTM; CDR2 reads ANQGSEA. V shed 1 base and J shed 2 bases, with 8 bases lying between them. CDR3 length equals 14 residues. The CDR3: CSVEGSGTNEKLFF. The CDR3, as DNA: TGCAGCGTTGAAGGGTCAGGGACTAATGAAAAACTGTTTTTT. Drawing the rest from reference TRBV29-1 and TRBJ1-4, the complete variable domain is SAVISQKPSRDICQRGTSLTIQCQVDSQVTMMFWYRQQPGQSLTLIATANQGSEATYESGFVIDKFPISRPNLTFSTLTVSNMSPEDSSIYLCSVEGSGTNEKLFFGSGTQLSVL.

There are a few counts of this clonotype. The V and J genes are TRBV6-5 and TRBJ1-1; TRBD1 matches at 10 bases. Germline V gene lookup returns CDR1 MNHEY and CDR2 SVGAGI. The V gene end was trimmed by 6 bases and the J gene end by 5 bases; junction bases not matched to a gene: 3. The CDR3 is 13 amino acids. The CDR3 loop reads CASSRDRGTEAFF. As DNA, the CDR3 is TGTGCCAGCAGCAGGGACAGGGGAACTGAAGCTTTCTTT.

This chain connects TRBV3-1 to TRBJ1-2; D perhaps matches TRBD1 (5 bases). V shed 1 base and J shed 4 bases, with 7 bases lying between them. The CDR3 has 13 amino acids. Germline values: CDR1 LGHDT, CDR2 YNNKEL (reference sequence). The CDR3: CASSQAGPYGYTF. CDR3 nucleotide sequence: TGTGCCAGCAGCCAAGCAGGGCCCTATGGCTACACCTTC.

This clonotype was observed a handful of times. This chain uses TRBV7-2 with TRBJ2-7; D is uncertain. This CDR3 spans 15 amino acids. Trimming removed 4 bases at V and 0 bases at J, with 13 bases between. Germline loops: CDR1 SGHTA, CDR2 FQGNSA. The CDR3 region has the DNA TGTGCCAGCAGCTCCGAACCCAGTAGCTCCTACGAGCAGTACTTC. It specifies CASSSEPSSSYEQYF.

This clonotype was picked up many times. The V and J genes are TRBV9 and TRBJ2-1, with D possibly matching TRBD1 (5 bases). CDR1 is SGDLS, CDR2 YYNGEE, per germline. The CDR3 spans 12 residues. V lost 4 bases, J lost 6 bases, and 8 bases lay in between. CDR3 in DNA: TGTGCCAGCAGCCCGACAGCCAATGAGCAGTTCTTC. This encodes CASSPTANEQFF. Drawing the rest from reference TRBV9 and TRBJ2-1, the complete variable domain is DSGVTQTPKHLITATGQRVTLRCSPRSGDLSVYWYQQSLDQGLQFLIQYYNGEERAKGNILERFSAQQFPDLHSELNLSSLELGDSALYFCASSPTANEQFFGPGTRLTVL.

The gene calls are TRBV7-2 and TRBJ2-7; 7 positions agree with TRBD2. The length of the CDR3 is 15 residues. With 4 bases clipped from V and 6 bases from J, the junction kept 12 bases outside the gene matches. Germline values: CDR1 SGHTA, CDR2 FQGNSA. The CDR3 region is CASSSPGLPLLEQYF. The CDR3 coding sequence is TGTGCCAGCAGCTCTCCGGGACTACCCCTCCTCGAGCAGTACTTC.

The table lists this clonotype with many counts. The chain recombines TRBV7-9 with TRBJ1-1; the D is unclear. Trimming took off 3 bases at V and 0 bases at J, with 5 bases between the two ends. The V gene's germline CDR1 is SEHNR and CDR2 FQNEAQ (reference sequence). This CDR3 region has 13 residues. CDR3 amino acids: CASSFSLNTEAFF. CDR3 coding DNA: TGTGCCAGCAGCTTTTCGTTGAACACTGAAGCTTTCTTT.

This clonotype was found a few times. This chain uses TRBV3-1 with TRBJ2-3; D unresolved. The V gene's germline CDR1 is LGHDT and CDR2 YNNKEL (reference sequence). V was pared by 4 bases and J by 0 bases, with 14 bases between. This CDR3 spans 16 amino acids. In DNA form, the CDR3 reads TGTGCCAGCAGCCGATCCCGTAAGTCTAGCACAGATACGCAGTATTTT. This translates into CASSRSRKSSTDTQYF.

This clonotype occurred many times. This rearrangement joins TRBV3-1 to TRBJ1-6; 7 bases match TRBD1. The CDR3 extends over 15 amino acids. V lost 4 bases, J lost 8 bases, and 8 bases stayed unmatched. Germline assignment: CDR1 LGHDT and CDR2 YNNKEL (reference sequence). The CDR3 nucleotides are TGTGCCAGCAGCCCCAACCGGGACAGCTATTCACCCCTCCACTTT. Its protein is CASSPNRDSYSPLHF.

This clonotype was picked up many times. The chain recombines TRBV2 with TRBJ2-1; D ambiguous. CDR1 and CDR2 (germline): SNHLY, FYNNEI. Trimming left V 4 bases short and J 9 bases short, with 19 bases between. The CDR3 loop spans 15 amino acids. Written as DNA, the CDR3 is TGTGCCAGCAGTGGGCAGGAAGGACGGTATAGTGAGCAGTTCTTC. The encoded protein is CASSGQEGRYSEQFF. The whole variable domain, remainder taken from reference TRBV2 and TRBJ2-1, is EPEVTQTPSHQVTQMGQEVILRCVPISNHLYFYWYRQILGQKVEFLVSFYNNEISEKSEIFDDQFSVERPDGSNFTLKIRSTKLEDSAMYFCASSGQEGRYSEQFFGPGTRLTVL.

This clonotype was seen many times. CDR3 loop: CASSLWKTSGTNTGELFF. The CDR3 bases are TGTGCCAGCAGCTTATGGAAGACTAGCGGGACGAACACCGGGGAGCTGTTTTTT. The J gene is TRBJ2-2, the V gene TRBV7-6; TRBD2 matches 11 bases. CDR3 length: 18 residues. J was trimmed by 0 bases and V by 2 bases; bases with no gene match: 5. Germline V gene data show CDR1 as SGHVS and CDR2 as FNYEAQ.

This clonotype turned up a few times. CDR3 amino acids: CASSPRSQAEGAEQFF. The CDR3 DNA follows: TGTGCCAGCAGCCCCAGGTCCCAGGCCGAGGGGGCTGAGCAGTTCTTC. The genes are TRBV6-1 and TRBJ2-1; 7 positions agree with TRBD1. The CDR3 runs 16 residues. CDR1 and CDR2 (germline): MNHNS, SASEGT. V gave up 6 bases and J gave up 9 bases; unmatched junction bases: 17.

J is TRBJ2-5 and V is TRBV10-3; D unclear. Trimming took 4 bases from V and 1 from J, leaving 10 bases between them. The CDR3 contains 14 residues. CDR1 ENHRY and CDR2 SYGVKD come from the germline V gene. The CDR3 region is CAISGSQIQETQYF. CDR3 sequence (DNA): TGTGCCATCAGTGGGTCCCAAATCCAAGAGACCCAGTACTTC.

In its sample, this clonotype was seen many times. This chain connects TRBV11-2 to TRBJ2-5; D is tentatively TRBD1 or TRBD2 (5 bases each). Trimming left V 1 base short and J 1 base short, with 7 bases between. The CDR3 sequence is 14 residues long. Germline assignment: CDR1 SGHAT and CDR2 FQNNGV. The CDR3 region is CASSLVGTQETQYF. The DNA for the CDR3 is TGTGCCAGCAGCTTAGTCGGGACCCAAGAGACCCAGTACTTC.

This clonotype was detected ten times or more. The chain is built from TRBV11-2 and TRBJ1-1; TRBD1 aligns across 8 bases. Germline V CDR1 and CDR2: SGHAT, FQNNGV. The CDR3 covers 13 residues. The J segment lost 8 bases and the V segment lost 5 bases, leaving 7 bases of the junction unmatched. The CDR3 reads CASSITGTGEAFF. The CDR3 coding sequence is TGTGCCAGCAGCATCACCGGGACAGGAGAAGCTTTCTTT.

This clonotype was seen many times. V usage is TRBV27 and J usage is TRBJ2-1; no clear D. There are 12 residues in the CDR3. Germline V lookup: CDR1 MNHEY, CDR2 SMNVEV (reference sequence). V lost 2 bases, J lost 2 bases, and 1 base lay in between. CDR3 nucleotide sequence: TGTGCCAGCAGTTTACCCTACAATGAGCAGTTCTTC. It encodes CASSLPYNEQFF.